The T cell receptor beta chain under discussion was sequenced for a study of blood T cell repertoires in COVID-19. The V gene's germline CDR1 is ENHRY and CDR2 SYGVKD. CDR3 size: 15 residues. J was trimmed by 3 bases and V by 0 bases; bases with no gene match: 4. Only in-frame clones appear in the TCRdb table, and some are missing; sequencing was by immunoSEQ multiplex PCR. The sample includes 250,000 or so clones, 70% to 90% of them seen just once. The chain is built from TRBV10-3 and TRBJ1-1; 7 bases align to TRBD1. The clonotype originates from a man aged 18 to 30 with active or convalescent COVID-19. The specimen sequenced was peripheral blood. The CDR3 reads CAISESGGWDTEAFF. As DNA, the CDR3 is TGTGCCATCAGTGAGTCAGGGGGCTGGGACACTGAAGCTTTCTTT.